This TCR beta chain was identified during a study of blood T cell repertoires in COVID-19. Overall study: COVID-19 samples from acute and convalescent phases originated in the United States, Italy and Spain. The analysed material was cDNA or gDNA that came from T cells, B-cell-depleted T cells, or PBMCs.

From germline, CDR1 is SGHTA and CDR2 FQGNSA. Trimming removed 1 base from V and 4 bases from J, with 8 bases in between. This CDR3 has 14 amino acids. In the authors' workflow: Nucleated cell counts were estimated from reference gene primer amplification. Clones were read by immunoSEQ multiplex PCR, and TCRdb kept only the in-frame ones, dropping some. V, J and clone size are those of that table, while D and trimming were read from the DNA. The top ten clones hold less than 5% of a sample with about 87,000 clones, 80% to 90% of them seen once. This clonotype was obtained from an elderly woman with acute or convalescent COVID-19. J is TRBJ1-5 and V is TRBV7-2; no reliable D call. The sample was peripheral blood. The CDR3 sequence: CASSLGGGNQPQHF. CDR3 coding DNA: TGTGCCAGCAGCTTAGGAGGTGGGAATCAGCCCCAGCATTTT.